These T cell receptor beta chains were read from a single sample in a study of CD8+CD57+ T cells in acquired aplastic anemia. TCRdb re-analysed the reads in MiXCR, keeping a single row per CDR3 protein. Among around 170,000 distinct CDR3 sequences listed, about 60% were seen once. Sequencing input: sorted CD4+, CD8+, or CD8+CD57+ T cells (not recorded which) from PBMCs. The receptors were gathered from a human donor in good health. The CDR3 runs from the conserved cysteine through the conserved F or W. Each record gives: V gene, J gene, clone size, D gene, CDR3 length, CDR3 DNA, CDR3 protein. The D gene is left open where the match is weak. Size is stated for part of the rows, as once, few or many counts, or as a class when the clone is expanded.

>TRBV7-2|TRBJ1-1|-|TRBD1|18
TGTGCCAGCAGCTCCCTCACCGGGACAGGGGGCTTGGGCACTGAAGCTTTCTTT
CASSSLTGTGGLGTEAFF
>TRBV4-2|TRBJ2-5|many|-|16
TGTGCCAGCAGCCCTGGCTCTTCTAGCGCCGAAGAGACCCAGTACTTC
CASSPGSSSAEETQYF
>TRBV2|TRBJ1-5|-|-|11
TGTGCCAGCAGGAGGAATCAGCCCCAGCATTTT
CASRRNQPQHF
>TRBV12-3/TRBV12-4|TRBJ2-1|once|TRBD2|13
TGTGCCAGCAGCCACGGGGGGGCCGGTGAGCAGTTCTTC
CASSHGGAGEQFF
>TRBV7-8|TRBJ2-3|-|-|15
TGTGCCAGCAGCTTAAGGTTCGGCGGTTTAGATACGCAGTATTTT
CASSLRFGGLDTQYF
>TRBV19|TRBJ2-6|-|-|15
TGTGCCAGTAGTATAGGGAGCTCTGGGGCCAACGTCCTGACTTTC
CASSIGSSGANVLTF
>TRBV20-1|TRBJ1-6|-|-|13
TGCAGTGCTAGTGCGGGGGGGAATTCACCCCTCCACTTT
CSASAGGNSPLHF
>TRBV7-9|TRBJ1-6|once|-|15
TGTGCCAGCAGCTTACAGGGAAACAACGAATCACCCCTCCACTTT
CASSLQGNNESPLHF
>TRBV24-1|TRBJ1-2|-|-|15
TGTGCCACCAGTGACCGGGACCGGGGGCGGGATGGCTACACCTTC
CATSDRDRGRDGYTF
>TRBV10-3|TRBJ2-5|-|TRBD1|13
TGTGCCATCAGCGGGACAGGGGAAGAGACCCAGTACTTC
CAISGTGEETQYF
>TRBV29-1|TRBJ1-5|-|-|11
TGCAGCGCTGCTGGAGTTTGGCCCCAGCATTTT
CSAAGVWPQHF
>TRBV29-1|TRBJ2-2|-|-|14
TGCAGCGTTGATGCGGGTTCGAACACCGGGGAGCTGTTTTTT
CSVDAGSNTGELFF